A selection of T cell receptor beta chains follows, all from one sample in a study of T-cell reconstitution after alpha-beta-depleted transplantation in children. MiXCR, applied by TCRdb to the PCR reads, yields one record per CDR3 protein. The sample lists almost 600,000 distinct CDR3 sequences, 27% occurring once. The sample in question was PBMCs, obtained before TCRalphabeta/CD19-depleted stem cell transplant. All receptors derive from a boy less than two years old with Wiskott-Aldrich syndrome, due to receive a stem cell transplant. Both conserved end residues are part of each CDR3. A D gene is named only where the DNA matches it firmly. Expanded clones get a size class; other rows say once, few or many, or leave the size out.

d_call: TRBD2
j_call: TRBJ2-1
clone_size: NA
v_call: TRBV18
cdr3_aa: CASSQLAGYDNEQFF
cdr3_nt: TGTGCCAGCTCCCAACTAGCGGGATATGACAATGAGCAGTTCTTC

d_call: TRBD2
j_call: TRBJ2-7
clone_size: few
v_call: TRBV29-1
cdr3_aa: CSVEDPSRTSGSPNEQYF
cdr3_nt: TGCAGCGTTGAAGATCCCTCCCGGACTAGCGGGAGTCCCAACGAGCAGTACTTC

d_call: NA
j_call: TRBJ2-5
clone_size: NA
v_call: TRBV12-3/TRBV12-4
cdr3_aa: CASSLWDEETQYF
cdr3_nt: TGTGCCAGCAGTTTGTGGGATGAGGAGACCCAGTACTTC

d_call: NA
j_call: TRBJ2-7
clone_size: NA
v_call: TRBV7-2
cdr3_aa: CASSPTIGSSYEQYF
cdr3_nt: TGTGCCAGCAGCCCAACCATAGGGAGCTCCTACGAGCAGTACTTC

d_call: NA
j_call: TRBJ2-2
clone_size: few
v_call: TRBV2
cdr3_aa: CASSEAGDPTGELFF
cdr3_nt: TGTGCCAGCAGTGAAGCCGGGGACCCCACCGGGGAGCTGTTTTTT

d_call: NA
j_call: TRBJ2-5
clone_size: NA
v_call: TRBV10-3
cdr3_aa: CAIGPGHQETQYF
cdr3_nt: TGTGCCATCGGACCGGGACACCAAGAGACCCAGTACTTC

d_call: TRBD2
j_call: TRBJ2-1
clone_size: many
v_call: TRBV20-1
cdr3_aa: CSARAFGLESYNEQFF
cdr3_nt: TGCAGTGCTAGGGCCTTCGGACTAGAGAGTTACAATGAGCAGTTCTTC

d_call: TRBD2
j_call: TRBJ2-7
clone_size: few
v_call: TRBV4-1
cdr3_aa: CASSQAWDRRAGDPYEQYF
cdr3_nt: TGCGCCAGCAGCCAAGCGTGGGATAGGAGGGCGGGAGACCCCTACGAGCAGTACTTC

d_call: NA
j_call: TRBJ2-3
clone_size: NA
v_call: TRBV29-1
cdr3_aa: CSVELGTDTQYF
cdr3_nt: TGCAGCGTTGAATTAGGCACAGATACGCAGTATTTT

d_call: TRBD2
j_call: TRBJ2-1
clone_size: NA
v_call: TRBV29-1
cdr3_aa: CSVELAGIYNEQFF
cdr3_nt: TGCAGCGTTGAGTTAGCGGGTATCTACAATGAGCAGTTCTTC

d_call: TRBD2
j_call: TRBJ2-1
clone_size: NA
v_call: TRBV10-3
cdr3_aa: CAISESASGRNEQFF
cdr3_nt: TGTGCCATCAGTGAGTCGGCTAGCGGGAGGAATGAGCAGTTCTTC

d_call: TRBD1
j_call: TRBJ2-7
clone_size: NA
v_call: TRBV12-3/TRBV12-4
cdr3_aa: CASSLALGQGALYEQYF
cdr3_nt: TGTGCCAGCAGTTTAGCGCTGGGACAGGGGGCGCTTTACGAGCAGTACTTC

d_call: NA
j_call: TRBJ2-7
clone_size: few
v_call: TRBV12-3/TRBV12-4
cdr3_aa: CASSLSLASYEQYF
cdr3_nt: TGTGCCAGCAGTTTAAGCCTAGCGTCCTACGAGCAGTACTTC

d_call: TRBD2
j_call: TRBJ2-2
clone_size: NA
v_call: TRBV12-3/TRBV12-4
cdr3_aa: CASSPERETGELFF
cdr3_nt: TGTGCCAGCAGTCCGGAGCGGGAGACCGGGGAGCTGTTTTTT

d_call: NA
j_call: TRBJ1-4
clone_size: NA
v_call: TRBV6-5
cdr3_aa: CASSYGFATNEKLFF
cdr3_nt: TGTGCCAGCAGTTACGGGTTTGCAACTAATGAAAAACTGTTTTTT

d_call: TRBD2
j_call: TRBJ2-3
clone_size: few
v_call: TRBV3-1
cdr3_aa: CASSYIAGASDTQYF
cdr3_nt: TGTGCCAGCAGCTACATAGCGGGAGCTTCAGATACGCAGTATTTT

d_call: TRBD1
j_call: TRBJ2-5
clone_size: NA
v_call: TRBV5-1
cdr3_aa: CASSRGQVEETQYF
cdr3_nt: TGCGCCAGCAGCAGGGGACAGGTAGAAGAGACCCAGTACTTC

d_call: NA
j_call: TRBJ1-6
clone_size: NA
v_call: TRBV20-1
cdr3_aa: CSAREGRHNSPLHF
cdr3_nt: TGCAGTGCTAGAGAGGGCAGGCATAATTCACCCCTCCACTTT

d_call: TRBD2
j_call: TRBJ2-5
clone_size: NA
v_call: TRBV4-2
cdr3_aa: CASSKSTSGRASETQYF
cdr3_nt: TGTGCCAGCAGCAAAAGCACTAGCGGGAGGGCCTCAGAGACCCAGTACTTC

d_call: TRBD2
j_call: TRBJ2-1
clone_size: NA
v_call: TRBV4-1
cdr3_aa: CASSRTASGGPIVEQFF
cdr3_nt: TGCGCCAGCAGCCGGACAGCCAGCGGGGGACCCATCGTTGAGCAGTTCTTC

d_call: TRBD1
j_call: TRBJ2-4
clone_size: NA
v_call: TRBV12-3/TRBV12-4
cdr3_aa: CASSRSRDRSNIQYF
cdr3_nt: TGTGCCAGCAGCCGATCCCGGGACAGGTCAAACATTCAGTACTTC

d_call: TRBD1
j_call: TRBJ2-3
clone_size: many
v_call: TRBV7-8
cdr3_aa: CASSRGLITDTQYF
cdr3_nt: TGTGCCAGCAGCAGGGGGCTTATCACAGATACGCAGTATTTT

d_call: NA
j_call: TRBJ2-3
clone_size: NA
v_call: TRBV5-1
cdr3_aa: CASRQGTAVDTQYF
cdr3_nt: TGCGCCAGCAGGCAGGGGACGGCAGTCGATACGCAGTATTTT

d_call: NA
j_call: TRBJ2-1
clone_size: NA
v_call: TRBV3-1
cdr3_aa: CASSHRDTIIYEQFF
cdr3_nt: TGTGCCAGCAGTCACCGGGACACCATTATCTATGAGCAGTTCTTC

d_call: TRBD2
j_call: TRBJ2-1
clone_size: NA
v_call: TRBV20-1
cdr3_aa: CSATGTRRYNEQFF
cdr3_nt: TGCAGTGCTACCGGGACTAGACGTTACAATGAGCAGTTCTTC

d_call: NA
j_call: TRBJ2-1
clone_size: NA
v_call: TRBV24-1
cdr3_aa: CATSPIPSYNEQFF
cdr3_nt: TGTGCCACCAGTCCCATTCCCTCCTACAATGAGCAGTTCTTC

d_call: TRBD1
j_call: TRBJ1-5
clone_size: few
v_call: TRBV20-1
cdr3_aa: CSARRGQVNQPQHF
cdr3_nt: TGCAGTGCTAGACGGGGACAGGTTAATCAGCCCCAGCATTTT

d_call: TRBD2
j_call: TRBJ2-3
clone_size: NA
v_call: TRBV7-9
cdr3_aa: CASSPRTSLIRTDTQYF
cdr3_nt: TGTGCCAGCAGCCCCAGGACTAGCCTGATCCGCACAGATACGCAGTATTTT

d_call: TRBD2
j_call: TRBJ2-3
clone_size: few
v_call: TRBV5-1
cdr3_aa: CASSPRTSGRIGTDTQYF
cdr3_nt: TGCGCCAGCAGCCCCCGGACTAGCGGGAGAATCGGCACAGATACGCAGTATTTT

d_call: NA
j_call: TRBJ2-7
clone_size: once
v_call: TRBV10-3
cdr3_aa: CAISVRADSYEQYF
cdr3_nt: TGTGCCATCAGTGTTAGGGCGGACTCCTACGAGCAGTACTTC

d_call: NA
j_call: TRBJ2-4
clone_size: NA
v_call: TRBV5-6
cdr3_aa: CASSLAGRAKNIQYF
cdr3_nt: TGTGCCAGCAGCTTGGCAGGACGAGCCAAAAACATTCAGTACTTC

d_call: TRBD2
j_call: TRBJ2-5
clone_size: few
v_call: TRBV5-1
cdr3_aa: CASSFGLAGVQETQYF
cdr3_nt: TGCGCCAGCAGCTTCGGACTAGCGGGAGTTCAAGAGACCCAGTACTTC

d_call: NA
j_call: TRBJ2-1
clone_size: NA
v_call: TRBV20-1
cdr3_aa: CSAQTYSGSYNEQFF
cdr3_nt: TGCAGTGCTCAAACATACTCGGGCTCCTACAATGAGCAGTTCTTC

d_call: NA
j_call: TRBJ1-2
clone_size: few
v_call: TRBV5-1
cdr3_aa: CASSLGGSRPGYTF
cdr3_nt: TGCGCCAGCAGCTTGGGGGGTTCGCGCCCTGGCTACACCTTC

d_call: NA
j_call: TRBJ2-2
clone_size: few
v_call: TRBV24-1
cdr3_aa: CATSDRPPGELFF
cdr3_nt: TGTGCCACCAGCGACAGGCCGCCCGGGGAGCTGTTTTTT

d_call: NA
j_call: TRBJ2-3
clone_size: NA
v_call: TRBV9
cdr3_aa: CASSVGLALSTDTQYF
cdr3_nt: TGTGCCAGCAGCGTTGGTCTAGCGCTTAGCACAGATACGCAGTATTTT

d_call: NA
j_call: TRBJ1-1
clone_size: few
v_call: TRBV20-1
cdr3_aa: CSAKRDSASITEAFF
cdr3_nt: TGCAGTGCAAAAAGGGACTCGGCCAGCATCACTGAAGCTTTCTTT

d_call: NA
j_call: TRBJ2-1
clone_size: NA
v_call: TRBV5-6
cdr3_aa: CASRYQTNEQFF
cdr3_nt: TGTGCCAGCAGGTACCAAACTAATGAGCAGTTCTTC

d_call: NA
j_call: TRBJ2-1
clone_size: NA
v_call: TRBV5-6
cdr3_aa: CASSPLAEEPNEQFF
cdr3_nt: TGTGCCAGCAGCCCACTAGCAGAAGAACCTAATGAGCAGTTCTTC

d_call: NA
j_call: TRBJ1-6
clone_size: NA
v_call: TRBV4-1
cdr3_aa: CASSQGGGSSYNSPLHF
cdr3_nt: TGCGCCAGCAGCCAAGGGGGGGGCAGCTCCTATAATTCACCCCTCCACTTT

d_call: TRBD1
j_call: TRBJ1-3
clone_size: NA
v_call: TRBV20-1
cdr3_aa: CSATGGGGNTIYF
cdr3_nt: TGCAGTGCTACAGGGGGCGGTGGAAACACCATATATTTT

d_call: NA
j_call: TRBJ1-1
clone_size: few
v_call: TRBV20-1
cdr3_aa: CSAKWGGQSNTEAFF
cdr3_nt: TGCAGTGCTAAATGGGGCGGGCAGTCAAACACTGAAGCTTTCTTT

d_call: NA
j_call: TRBJ2-3
clone_size: NA
v_call: TRBV12-3/TRBV12-4
cdr3_aa: CASRSDSGTQYF
cdr3_nt: TGTGCCAGCAGATCGGACAGCGGTACGCAGTATTTT

d_call: NA
j_call: TRBJ2-5
clone_size: NA
v_call: TRBV6-1
cdr3_aa: CASRLEETQYF
cdr3_nt: TGTGCCAGCAGACTTGAAGAGACCCAGTACTTC

d_call: NA
j_call: TRBJ2-3
clone_size: NA
v_call: TRBV7-2
cdr3_aa: CASSFDTHTDTQYF
cdr3_nt: TGTGCCAGCAGCTTCGACACACACACAGATACGCAGTATTTT

d_call: NA
j_call: TRBJ2-3
clone_size: NA
v_call: TRBV20-1
cdr3_aa: CSALGAPTDTQYF
cdr3_nt: TGCAGTGCTCTCGGGGCACCCACAGATACGCAGTATTTT

d_call: NA
j_call: TRBJ2-5
clone_size: once
v_call: TRBV5-1
cdr3_aa: CASSLVEASQETQYF
cdr3_nt: TGCGCCAGCAGCTTGGTAGAGGCGAGCCAAGAGACCCAGTACTTC

d_call: NA
j_call: TRBJ2-1
clone_size: few
v_call: TRBV6-5
cdr3_aa: CASSFVRALPNEQFF
cdr3_nt: TGTGCCAGCAGTTTTGTAAGGGCCCTTCCCAATGAGCAGTTCTTC

d_call: NA
j_call: TRBJ1-2
clone_size: few
v_call: TRBV6-6
cdr3_aa: CASSYHSPYGYTF
cdr3_nt: TGTGCCAGCAGTTATCATTCACCCTATGGCTACACCTTC

d_call: TRBD2
j_call: TRBJ2-4
clone_size: NA
v_call: TRBV7-8
cdr3_aa: CASSLGREGGSKNIQYF
cdr3_nt: TGTGCCAGCAGCTTAGGAAGAGAGGGAGGGTCCAAAAACATTCAGTACTTC

d_call: TRBD2
j_call: TRBJ2-7
clone_size: NA
v_call: TRBV24-1
cdr3_aa: CATSAGGSSEQYF
cdr3_nt: TGTGCCACCAGTGCTGGCGGGAGCAGCGAGCAGTACTTC

d_call: TRBD1
j_call: TRBJ2-5
clone_size: few
v_call: TRBV29-1
cdr3_aa: CSARQGPKTQYF
cdr3_nt: TGCAGCGCCAGACAGGGCCCGAAGACCCAGTACTTC

d_call: NA
j_call: TRBJ1-1
clone_size: NA
v_call: TRBV3-1
cdr3_aa: CASSRGPVRAFF
cdr3_nt: TGTGCCAGCAGCCGAGGGCCAGTGCGAGCTTTCTTT